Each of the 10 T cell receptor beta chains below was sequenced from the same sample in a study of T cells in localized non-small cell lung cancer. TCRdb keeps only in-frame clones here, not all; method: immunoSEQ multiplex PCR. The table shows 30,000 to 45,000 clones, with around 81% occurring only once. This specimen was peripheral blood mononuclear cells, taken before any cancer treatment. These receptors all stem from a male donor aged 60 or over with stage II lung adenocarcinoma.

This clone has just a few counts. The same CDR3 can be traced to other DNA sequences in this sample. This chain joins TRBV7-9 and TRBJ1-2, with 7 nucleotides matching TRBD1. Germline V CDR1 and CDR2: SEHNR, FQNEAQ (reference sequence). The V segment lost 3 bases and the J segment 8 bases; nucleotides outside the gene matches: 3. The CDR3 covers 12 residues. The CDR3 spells CASSFDREGYTF. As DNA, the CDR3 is TGTGCCAGCAGCTTTGACAGGGAGGGCTACACCTTC.

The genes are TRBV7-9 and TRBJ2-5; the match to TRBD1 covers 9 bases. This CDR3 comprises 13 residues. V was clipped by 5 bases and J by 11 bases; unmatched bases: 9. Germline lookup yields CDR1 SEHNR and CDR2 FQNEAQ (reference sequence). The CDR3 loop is CASSRGTGHEQYF. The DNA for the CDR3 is TGTGCCAGCAGCCGCGGGACAGGGCATGAGCAGTACTTC.

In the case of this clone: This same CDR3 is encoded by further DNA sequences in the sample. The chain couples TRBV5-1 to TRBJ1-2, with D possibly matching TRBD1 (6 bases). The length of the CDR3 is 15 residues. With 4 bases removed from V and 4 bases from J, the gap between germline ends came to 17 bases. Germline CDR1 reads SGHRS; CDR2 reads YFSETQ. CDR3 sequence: CASSEGQGGGYGYTF. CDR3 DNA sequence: TGCGCCAGCAGCGAGGGACAAGGTGGAGGCTATGGCTACACCTTC.

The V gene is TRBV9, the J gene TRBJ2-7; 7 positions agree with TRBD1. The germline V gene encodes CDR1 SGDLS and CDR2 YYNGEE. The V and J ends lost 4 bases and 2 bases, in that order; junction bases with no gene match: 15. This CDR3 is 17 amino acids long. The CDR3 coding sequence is TGTGCCAGCAGCCTTAGCACTGGACAGGCGGCAACCTACGAGCAGTACTTC. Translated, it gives CASSLSTGQAATYEQYF.

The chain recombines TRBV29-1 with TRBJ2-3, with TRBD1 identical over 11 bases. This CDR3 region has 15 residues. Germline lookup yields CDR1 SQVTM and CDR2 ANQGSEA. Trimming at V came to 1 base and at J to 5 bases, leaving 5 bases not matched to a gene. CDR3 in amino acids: CSVEGGTGGIDTQYF. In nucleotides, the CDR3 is TGCAGCGTTGAAGGGGGGACAGGGGGGATAGATACGCAGTATTTT.

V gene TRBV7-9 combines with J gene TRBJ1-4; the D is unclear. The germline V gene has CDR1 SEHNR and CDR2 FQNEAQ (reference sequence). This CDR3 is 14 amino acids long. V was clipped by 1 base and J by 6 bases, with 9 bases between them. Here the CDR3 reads CASSLGTLDEKLFF. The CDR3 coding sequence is TGTGCCAGCAGCTTAGGGACCCTGGATGAAAAACTGTTTTTT.

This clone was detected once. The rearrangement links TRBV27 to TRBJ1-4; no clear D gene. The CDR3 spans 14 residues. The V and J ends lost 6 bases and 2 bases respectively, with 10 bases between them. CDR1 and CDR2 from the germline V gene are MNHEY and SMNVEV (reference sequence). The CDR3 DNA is TGTGCCAGCAGGTTGAGTGGGACTAATGAAAAACTGTTTTTT. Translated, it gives CASRLSGTNEKLFF.

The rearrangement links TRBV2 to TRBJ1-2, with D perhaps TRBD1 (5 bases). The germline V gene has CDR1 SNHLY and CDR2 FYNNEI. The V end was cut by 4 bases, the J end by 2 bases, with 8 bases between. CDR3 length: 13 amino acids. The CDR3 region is CASSGQTNYGYTF. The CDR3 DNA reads TGTGCCAGCAGTGGACAGACCAACTATGGCTACACCTTC.

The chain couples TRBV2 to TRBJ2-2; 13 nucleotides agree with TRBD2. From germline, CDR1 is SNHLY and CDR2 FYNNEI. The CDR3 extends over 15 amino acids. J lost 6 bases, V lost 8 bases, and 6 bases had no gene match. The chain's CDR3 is CASERTSGSSGELFF. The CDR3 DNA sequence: TGTGCCAGCGAAAGGACTAGCGGGAGTTCCGGGGAGCTGTTTTTT.

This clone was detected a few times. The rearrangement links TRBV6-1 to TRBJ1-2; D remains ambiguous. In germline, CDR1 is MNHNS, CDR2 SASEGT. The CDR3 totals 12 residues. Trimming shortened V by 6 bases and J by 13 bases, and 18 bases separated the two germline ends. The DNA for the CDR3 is TGTGCCAGCAGCCTTTACCCCCGTGGTTGCACCTTC. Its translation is CASSLYPRGCTF.